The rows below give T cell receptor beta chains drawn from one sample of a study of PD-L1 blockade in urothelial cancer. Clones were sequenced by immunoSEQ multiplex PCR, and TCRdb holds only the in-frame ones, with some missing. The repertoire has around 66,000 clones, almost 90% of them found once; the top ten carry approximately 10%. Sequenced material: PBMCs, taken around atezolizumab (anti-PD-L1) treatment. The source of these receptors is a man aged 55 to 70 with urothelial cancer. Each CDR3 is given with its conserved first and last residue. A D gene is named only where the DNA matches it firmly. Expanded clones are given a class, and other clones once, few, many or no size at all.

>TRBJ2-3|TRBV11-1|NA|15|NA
TGTGCCAGCAGCTTAAACCAGGCCCTGGGCGATGCGCAGTATTTT
CASSLNQALGDAQYF
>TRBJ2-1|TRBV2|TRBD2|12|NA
TGTGCCAGCAGGGGAGGGTACAATGAGCAGTTCTTC
CASRGGYNEQFF
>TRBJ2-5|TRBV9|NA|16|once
TGTGCCAGCTCAAACAGGGCTTCCCCTTTCCAAGAGACCCAGTACTTC
CASSNRASPFQETQYF
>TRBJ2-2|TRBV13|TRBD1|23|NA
TGTGCCAGCAGCTTATCGGGCGGCGGTTGGGACAGGGAAGGACCCGAGAACACCGGGGAGCTGTTTTTT
CASSLSGGGWDREGPENTGELFF
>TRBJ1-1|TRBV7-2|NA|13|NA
TGTGCCAGCAGCCACGTCGGGGGAGATGAAGCTTTCTTT
CASSHVGGDEAFF
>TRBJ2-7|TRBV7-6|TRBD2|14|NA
TGTGCCAGCAGCTTATACGGGGGGTCCTACGAGCAGTACTTC
CASSLYGGSYEQYF
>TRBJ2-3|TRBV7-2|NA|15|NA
TGTGCCAGCAGCTTAGGTGACTTTGTCACAGATACGCAGTATTTT
CASSLGDFVTDTQYF
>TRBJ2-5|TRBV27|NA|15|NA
TGTGCCAGCAGTTTAAACGGGGGGCGGTTTGAGACCCAGTACTTC
CASSLNGGRFETQYF
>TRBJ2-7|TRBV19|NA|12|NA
TGTGCCAGTAGTCCCACAGGATACGAGCAGTACTTC
CASSPTGYEQYF
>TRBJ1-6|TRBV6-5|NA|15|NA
TGTGCCAGCAGTCGGCTGCAGGGTACGAGGTCACCCCTCCACTTT
CASSRLQGTRSPLHF
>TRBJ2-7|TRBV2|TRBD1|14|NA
TGTGCCAGCAGCTCAACAGGGGGCGCGACCGAGCAGTACTTC
CASSSTGGATEQYF
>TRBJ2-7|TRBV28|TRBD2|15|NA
TGTGCCAGCAGTTTTCTTGGACTAGCGAGAAACGAGCAGTACTTC
CASSFLGLARNEQYF
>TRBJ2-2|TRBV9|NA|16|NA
TGTGCCAGCAGCGTAGGTACGACAGCTAACACCGGGGAGCTGTTTTTT
CASSVGTTANTGELFF
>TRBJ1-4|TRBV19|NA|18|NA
TGTGCCAGTAGTATTACCCGCAAGATCGTGGGCATTAATGAAAAACTGTTTTTT
CASSITRKIVGINEKLFF
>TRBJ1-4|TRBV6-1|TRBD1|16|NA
TGTGCCAGCAGTGGACCCCGGACAGGGGATCGGGAAAAACTGTTTTTT
CASSGPRTGDREKLFF
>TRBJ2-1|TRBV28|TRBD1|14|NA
TGTGCCAGCATAAGGGGGCCTTCCTACAATGAGCAGTTCTTC
CASIRGPSYNEQFF
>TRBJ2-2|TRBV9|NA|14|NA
TGTGCCAGCAGCCTCCGGACAGACACCGGGGAGCTGTTTTTT
CASSLRTDTGELFF
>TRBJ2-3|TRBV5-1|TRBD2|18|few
TGCGCCAGCAGCTCCTTACCCGTTGTAGCGGGAGACACAGATACGCAGTATTTT
CASSSLPVVAGDTDTQYF
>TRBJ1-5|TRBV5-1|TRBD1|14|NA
TGCGCCAGCAGCTTGGGTGCAGGGGGCCAGCCCCAGCATTTT
CASSLGAGGQPQHF
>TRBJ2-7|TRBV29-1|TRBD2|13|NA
TGCAGCGTTGGGACTAGCGGGAGTGGGGAGCAGTACTTC
CSVGTSGSGEQYF
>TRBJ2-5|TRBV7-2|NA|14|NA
TGTGCCAGCAGCTTAAGCTGGCGGGAAGAGACCCAGTACTTC
CASSLSWREETQYF
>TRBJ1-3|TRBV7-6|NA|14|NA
TGTGCCAGCAGCACCCGGGGGGGAGGAAACACCATATATTTT
CASSTRGGGNTIYF
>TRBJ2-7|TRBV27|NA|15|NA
TGTGCCAGCAGTTTATCGGAGGAAAGGGATCAGAAGCAGTACTTC
CASSLSEERDQKQYF
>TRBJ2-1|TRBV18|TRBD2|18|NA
TGTGCCAGCTCCCCCCAGGGTAGCGCGGGAGTAACCTACAATGAGCAGTTCTTC
CASSPQGSAGVTYNEQFF
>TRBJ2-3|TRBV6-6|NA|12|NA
TGTGCCAGCAGCCCGGGATCAGATACGCAGTATTTT
CASSPGSDTQYF
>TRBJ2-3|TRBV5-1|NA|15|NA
TGCGCCAGCAGCCGAGGACAGATTGATACAGATACGCAGTATTTT
CASSRGQIDTDTQYF
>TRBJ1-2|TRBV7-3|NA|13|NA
TGTGCCAGCTCCGGGATAGACCGGAATGGCTACACCTTC
CASSGIDRNGYTF
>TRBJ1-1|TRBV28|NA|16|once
TGTGCCAGCCCCTCCGCCGGGTTCCCCATGAACACTGAAGCTTTCTTT
CASPSAGFPMNTEAFF
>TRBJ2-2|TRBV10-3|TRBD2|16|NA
TGTGCCATCCAATCAAGCGGGAGGGCGAACACCGGGGAGCTGTTTTTT
CAIQSSGRANTGELFF
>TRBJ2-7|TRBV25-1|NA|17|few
TGTGCCAGCAGTGCCCCCCCCGGGAACCCTCTGGCCTACGAGCAGTACTTC
CASSAPPGNPLAYEQYF
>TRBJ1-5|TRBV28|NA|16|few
TGTGCCAGCAACGCCGGCCGGCAGCGTACCAATCAGCCCCAGCATTTT
CASNAGRQRTNQPQHF
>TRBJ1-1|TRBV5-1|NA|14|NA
TGCGCCAGCAGTTTGGGTAGTTCGAGCACTGAAGCTTTCTTT
CASSLGSSSTEAFF
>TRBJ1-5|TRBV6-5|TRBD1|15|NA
TGTGCCAGCCGCCTGGGACAGGGGTCCGGTCAGCCCCAGCATTTT
CASRLGQGSGQPQHF
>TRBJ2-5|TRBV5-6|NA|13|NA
TGTGCCAGCAGCTTCGTGGGCGAGGAGACCCAGTACTTC
CASSFVGEETQYF
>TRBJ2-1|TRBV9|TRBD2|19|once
TGTGCCAGCAGCCCAACGACTAGCGGGAGTACGAGGTCCTACAATGAGCAGTTCTTC
CASSPTTSGSTRSYNEQFF
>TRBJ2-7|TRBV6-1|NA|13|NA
TGTGCCAGCAGTGACCAGGGTGCCTACGAGCAGTACTTC
CASSDQGAYEQYF
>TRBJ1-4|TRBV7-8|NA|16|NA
TGTGCCAGCAGCCCAAGACCAGGAGGGACTAATGAAAAACTGTTTTTT
CASSPRPGGTNEKLFF
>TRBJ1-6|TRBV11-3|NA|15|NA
TGTGCCAGCAGCTTAGAGACAGTATATAATTCACCCCTCCACTTT
CASSLETVYNSPLHF
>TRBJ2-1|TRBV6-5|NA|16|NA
TGTGCCAGCAGTTACTCTGCGGGGAGCTCCTACAATGAGCAGTTCTTC
CASSYSAGSSYNEQFF
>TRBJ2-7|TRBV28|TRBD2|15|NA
TGTGCCAGCAGATCGGGACTAGCGGGATCCTACGAGCAGTACTTC
CASRSGLAGSYEQYF
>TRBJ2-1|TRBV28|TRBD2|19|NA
TGTGCCAGCAGTCCCCACCACCTAGGGGCGGGAGGGTCCTACAATGAGCAGTTCTTC
CASSPHHLGAGGSYNEQFF
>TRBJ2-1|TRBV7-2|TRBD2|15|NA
TGTGCCAGCAGCTTAGTAGCGGGAGATGGCAATGAGCAGTTCTTC
CASSLVAGDGNEQFF
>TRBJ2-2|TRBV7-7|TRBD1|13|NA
TGTGCTAGCAGCCGGGACAGGGCCGGGGAGCTGTTTTTT
CASSRDRAGELFF
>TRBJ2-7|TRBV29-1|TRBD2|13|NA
TGCAGCGGGGCTACTCCCGGGGGGTACGAGCAGTACTTC
CSGATPGGYEQYF
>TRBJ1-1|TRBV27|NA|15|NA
TGTGCCAGCAGTTTAGATGTCGCGGGTTTTACTGAAGCTTTCTTT
CASSLDVAGFTEAFF
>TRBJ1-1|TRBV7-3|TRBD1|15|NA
TGTGCCAGCAGCAACCCGACAGGGATCCGCACTGAAGCTTTCTTT
CASSNPTGIRTEAFF
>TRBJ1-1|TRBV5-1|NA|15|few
TGCGCCAGCAGCCCGAGAGAGGGCGGGAACACTGAAGCTTTCTTT
CASSPREGGNTEAFF
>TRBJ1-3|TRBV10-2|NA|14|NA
TGCGCCAGCAAATCCGGGAACTCTGGAAACACCATATATTTT
CASKSGNSGNTIYF
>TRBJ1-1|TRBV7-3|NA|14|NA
TGTGCCAGCAGCTTAAGCAGGGGTAACACTGAAGCTTTCTTT
CASSLSRGNTEAFF
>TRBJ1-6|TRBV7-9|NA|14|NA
TGTGCCAGCAGCTTAGACCTAGGCTTGTCACCCCTCCACTTT
CASSLDLGLSPLHF
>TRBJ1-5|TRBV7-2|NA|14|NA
TGTGCCAGCAGCTTAGGGGGCAGCGATCAGCCCCAGCATTTT
CASSLGGSDQPQHF
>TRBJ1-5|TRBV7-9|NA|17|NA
TGTGCCAGCAGCTTATCCTCAGGGCGCGGGGGTAATCAGCCCCAGCATTTT
CASSLSSGRGGNQPQHF
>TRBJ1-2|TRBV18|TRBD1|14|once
TGTGCCAGCTCACCGTCTGACAGGGAGCATGGCTACACCTTC
CASSPSDREHGYTF
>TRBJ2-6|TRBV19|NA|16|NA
TGTGCCAGTAGTATAGCCACAGGGTCTGGGGCCAACGTCCTGACTTTC
CASSIATGSGANVLTF
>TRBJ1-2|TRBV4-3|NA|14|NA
TGCGCCAGCAGCCCTGGTTTTGTTCGGGATGGCTACACCTTC
CASSPGFVRDGYTF